The 9 T cell receptor beta chains below come from one sample, sequenced in a study of blood T cell repertoires in COVID-19. Clones were sequenced by immunoSEQ multiplex PCR, and TCRdb holds only the in-frame ones, with some missing. The profile shows over 250,000 clones, about nine tenths of them singletons. The material sequenced was PBMCs or T cells enriched from blood (not recorded which). These receptors were taken from a woman aged 45-60 years who had recovered from COVID-19.

The chain joins TRBV28 to TRBJ1-5; D gene uncertain. Germline CDR1 MDHEN, CDR2 SYDVKM. The V gene lost 2 bases and the J gene lost 1 base, with 3 bases spanning the gap. This CDR3 spans 13 amino acids. The CDR3 spells CASSLSSNQPQHF. Here the CDR3 DNA reads TGTGCCAGCAGTTTAAGCAGCAATCAGCCCCAGCATTTT.

The V gene is TRBV7-3, the J gene TRBJ1-1; 8 bases align to TRBD1. Germline CDR1 reads SGHTA; CDR2 reads FQGTGA. The CDR3 totals 13 residues. V lost 5 bases, J lost 4 bases, and 3 bases stayed unmatched. CDR3 in amino acids: CASSGDRITEAFF. The CDR3 bases are TGTGCCAGCAGCGGGGACAGGATCACTGAAGCTTTCTTT.

The gene calls are TRBV6-1 and TRBJ2-1, with 10 bases aligning to TRBD1. V lost 2 bases, J lost 7 bases, and 5 bases stayed unmatched. There are 15 residues in the CDR3. CDR1 and CDR2 from the germline V gene are MNHNS and SASEGT. The chain's CDR3 is CASSERGQGLNEQFF. The CDR3 region has the DNA TGTGCCAGCAGTGAAAGGGGACAGGGGTTAAATGAGCAGTTCTTC.

The rearrangement joins TRBV24-1 to TRBJ2-2; maybe TRBD2 (5 bases). V lost 5 bases and J 2 bases, leaving 8 bases between the germline ends. CDR3 length: 14 residues. The germline CDR1 and CDR2 sequences are KGHDR and SFDVKD. The chain's CDR3 is CATSVDSNTGELFF. DNA of the CDR3: TGTGCCACCAGTGTGGACTCTAACACCGGGGAGCTGTTTTTT.

The chain recombines TRBV7-9 with TRBJ2-3; possibly TRBD1 for D (6 bases). This CDR3 comprises 13 residues. CDR1 SEHNR and CDR2 FQNEAQ come from the germline V gene (reference sequence). Trimming removed 2 bases from V and 9 bases from J, with 12 bases in between. Here the CDR3 reads CASSLSRGSTQYF. The CDR3 region has the DNA TGTGCCAGCAGCTTATCGAGGGGGAGCACGCAGTATTTT. Combining the CDR3 with reference TRBV7-9 and TRBJ2-3 gives the whole variable domain DTGVSQNPRHKITKRGQNVTFRCDPISEHNRLYWYRQTLGQGPEFLTYFQNEAQLEKSRLLSDRFSAERPKGSFSTLEIQRTEQGDSAMYLCASSLSRGSTQYFGPGTRLTVL.

The J gene is TRBJ1-5, the V gene TRBV19, with 9 bases fitting TRBD1. CDR1 LNHDA and CDR2 SQIVND come from the germline V gene (reference sequence). The CDR3 loop spans 16 amino acids. Unmatched junction bases numbered 8, after V lost 2 bases and J lost 6 bases. In DNA, the CDR3 is TGTGCCAGTAGTATAAGGTGGACAGGGGCTGGTCAGCCCCAGCATTTT. Protein: CASSIRWTGAGQPQHF.

The chain carries TRBV28 and TRBJ1-2, with 10 nucleotides matching TRBD1. The CDR3 consists of 15 residues. With V trimmed by 6 bases and J by 4 bases, 8 bases remained unmatched. Germline V lookup: CDR1 MDHEN, CDR2 SYDVKM. CDR3 nucleotide sequence: TGTGCCAGCAGGGGGGGACAGGGGTTTACCTATGGCTACACCTTC. Protein product: CASRGGQGFTYGYTF.

This chain's CDR3 is CASSQETQGTNEKLFF. CDR3 DNA sequence: TGCGCCAGCAGCCAAGAGACGCAGGGAACTAATGAAAAACTGTTTTTT. The chain employs TRBV4-3 and TRBJ1-4; possible D gene TRBD1, 5 bases. Germline V gene sequence: CDR1 LGHNA, CDR2 YSLEER. This CDR3 has 16 amino acids. Between the trimmed V and J ends, which lost 0 bases and 1 base, there was a span of 9 bases.

This chain uses TRBV5-5 with TRBJ1-5, with 8 bases that match TRBD1. CDR3 length: 14 amino acids. The V gene end was trimmed by 4 bases and the J gene end by 7 bases; junction bases not matched to a gene: 7. The germline V gene encodes CDR1 SGHKS and CDR2 YYEKEE (reference sequence). CDR3 sequence reads: CASSRDRGIQPQHF. CDR3 bases: TGTGCCAGCAGCCGTGACAGGGGTATCCAGCCCCAGCATTTT.